These 32 T cell receptor beta chains were sequenced from one sample in a study of T cell repertoires in cytomegalovirus infection. Each CDR3 protein is one row after TCRdb ran MiXCR on the reads. The sample shows about 500,000 distinct CDR3 sequences, roughly 34% of them seen only once. Their antigens remain unidentified. The sample in question was cultured PBMCs, obtained from culture after CMV antigen stimulation. The receptors were sampled from a human donor in good health (CMV status not recorded). Some clones in this sample may be carry-over from other donors' samples.

Details on this clonotype: At one end the junction does not follow the germline gene, possibly because of a read error. The chain uses TRBV20-1 and TRBJ1-1; the D is unclear. The CDR3 contains 12 residues. The germline CDR1 and CDR2 sequences are DFQATT and SNEGSKA (reference sequence). The CDR3 here is CSASYGNAEAFF. The CDR3 region has the DNA TGCAGTGCTAGTTACGGGAACGCTGAAGCTTTCTTT.

The chain has TRBV6-5 and TRBJ2-3; no definite D call. V gave up 2 bases and J gave up 0 bases, with 9 bases separating them. The V gene's germline CDR1 is MNHEY and CDR2 SVGAGI. The length of the CDR3 is 15 residues. The CDR3: CASSYGDTSTDTQYF. As DNA, the CDR3 is TGTGCCAGCAGTTACGGCGACACTAGCACAGATACGCAGTATTTT.

The rearrangement uses TRBV5-8 and TRBJ1-4; 10 positions agree with TRBD1. The CDR3 contains 16 residues. V lost 1 base and J lost 7; bases outside the gene matches: 7. Germline V gene data show CDR1 as SGHTS and CDR2 as YDEGEE. The CDR3 region has the DNA TGTGCCAGCAGCTTGAGTGTTGGACAGGGGGTTGAAAAACTGTTTTTT. This gives the protein CASSLSVGQGVEKLFF.

The sample holds a few counts of this clonotype. The CDR3 DNA follows: TGTGCCAGCGTAGGGGGGAGTGGAAACACCATATATTTT. Protein: CASVGGSGNTIYF. This chain joins TRBV4-2 and TRBJ1-3; a possible D gene is TRBD1 (6 bases). From germline, CDR1 is LGHNA and CDR2 YNFKEQ. The CDR3 loop spans 13 amino acids. V dropped 8 bases and J dropped 3 bases, with 11 bases sitting between them.

The J gene is TRBJ2-1, the V gene TRBV7-2; weak D call: TRBD2 (6 bases). The CDR3 sequence is 15 residues long. Germline CDR1 reads SGHTA; CDR2 reads FQGNSA. The V and J ends lost 4 bases and 3 bases respectively, with 13 bases between them. This CDR3 reads CASSSRSGVYNEQFF. As DNA, the CDR3 is TGTGCCAGCAGCTCTAGGTCGGGAGTCTACAATGAGCAGTTCTTC. Combining the CDR3 with reference TRBV7-2 and TRBJ2-1 gives the whole variable domain GAGVSQSPSNKVTEKGKDVELRCDPISGHTALYWYRQSLGQGLEFLIYFQGNSAPDKSGLPSDRFSAERTGGSVSTLTIQRTQQEDSAVYLCASSSRSGVYNEQFFGPGTRLTVL.

This clonotype was counted many times. V usage is TRBV7-6 and J usage is TRBJ2-3, with 8 bases aligning to TRBD2. The CDR3 covers 16 residues. The V segment lost 1 base and the J segment 0 bases; nucleotides outside the gene matches: 3. Germline V gene data show CDR1 as SGHVS and CDR2 as FNYEAQ. CDR3 DNA sequence: TGTGCCAGCAGCTTAGTAGTAGCGGGAAGCACAGATACGCAGTATTTT. It yields the protein CASSLVVAGSTDTQYF.

The gene calls are TRBV6-2 or TRBV6-3 and TRBJ2-1; 7 positions agree with TRBD2. J lost 2 bases, V lost 8 bases, and 3 bases had no gene match. CDR1 is MNHEY and CDR2 is SVGEGT in the germline V gene. The CDR3 is 13 amino acids. CDR3 in DNA: TGTGCCAGCCTCGCGGGGGCCTACAATGAGCAGTTCTTC. This gives the protein CASLAGAYNEQFF.

The table lists this clonotype with a few counts. The chain couples TRBV7-2 to TRBJ1-2; TRBD1 might be the D (6 bases). Looked up from germline, CDR1 is SGHTA and CDR2 is FQGNSA. The CDR3 loop spans 13 amino acids. The V end lost 4 bases, the J end lost 7 bases, and 13 bases lay between the germline ends. In nucleotides, the CDR3 is TGTGCCAGCAGCTCCGGGGGCGGATTTGGCTACACCTTC. This gives the protein CASSSGGGFGYTF.

This clonotype has just one count. The chain joins TRBV19 to TRBJ1-1; D ambiguous. Germline-derived CDR1 and CDR2 are LNHDA and SQIVND (reference sequence). Trimming removed 3 bases at V and 3 bases at J, with 11 bases between. This CDR3 has 14 residues. CDR3 in amino acids: CASSIFTTHTEAFF. CDR3 DNA sequence: TGTGCCAGTAGTATTTTCACCACGCACACTGAAGCTTTCTTT.

The chain is built from TRBV28 and TRBJ2-7, with 10 bases matching TRBD2. CDR1 and CDR2 (germline): MDHEN, SYDVKM. CDR3 length: 13 amino acids. V lost 10 bases, J lost 3 bases, and 6 bases stayed unmatched. The CDR3 loop is CATSSGSGYEQYF. DNA of the CDR3: TGTGCCACCTCTAGCGGGAGTGGCTACGAGCAGTACTTC.

The V gene is TRBV6-2 or TRBV6-3, the J gene TRBJ2-7; the D is unclear. Per germline, CDR1 MNHEY and CDR2 SVGEGT. The CDR3 sequence is 13 residues long. The V end was cut by 5 bases, the J end by 4 bases, with 12 bases between. The chain's CDR3 is CASSAVGWYEQYV. CDR3 DNA: TGTGCCAGCAGTGCAGTCGGGTGGTACGAGCAGTACGTC.

The chain has TRBV7-2 and TRBJ2-7, with 12 bases that match TRBD2. From germline, CDR1 is SGHTA and CDR2 FQGNSA. Unmatched junction bases numbered 11, after V lost 5 bases and J lost 3 bases. CDR3 length equals 17 residues. The CDR3 DNA follows: TGTGCCAGCAGCGTGACTAGCGGGAGCGGTCAAGTCTACGAGCAGTACTTC. It encodes CASSVTSGSGQVYEQYF.

This sequence joins TRBV6-8 and TRBJ1-1, with D unclear. The CDR3 is 15 residues long. Trimming took 4 bases from V and 4 from J, leaving 16 bases between them. In germline, CDR1 is MNHGY, CDR2 SAAAGT. CDR3 nucleotides: TGTGCCAGCAGTTCCGGACGAGGGATAGCCACTGAAGCTTTCTTT. This sequence encodes CASSSGRGIATEAFF.

This clonotype was found a few times. This rearrangement joins TRBV14 to TRBJ2-6, with D perhaps matching TRBD1 (6 bases). V was shortened by 5 bases and J by 1 base, with 18 bases between the two germline ends. Germline V gene sequence: CDR1 SGHDN, CDR2 FVKESK. The CDR3 covers 18 residues. CDR3 residues: CASSSQGNLRSGANVLTF. In DNA, the CDR3 is TGTGCCAGCAGCTCACAGGGTAATCTTCGGTCTGGGGCCAACGTCCTGACTTTC.

Of note for this clonotype: One end of the junction varies from germline; a read error may be responsible. The chain is built from TRBV29-1 and TRBJ2-7; 7 bases align to TRBD2. The CDR3 has 12 amino acids. Germline V gives CDR1 SQVTM, CDR2 ANQGSEA. CDR3 protein: CSVRASGFEHYF. For the CDR3, the DNA is TGCAGCGTTAGGGCTAGCGGATTCGAGCACTACTTC.

The chain joins TRBV7-2 to TRBJ2-7, with 10 bases lining up with TRBD2. CDR1 is SGHTA and CDR2 is FQGNSA in the germline V gene. The CDR3 consists of 15 residues. Trimming at V came to 5 bases and at J to 2 bases, leaving 6 bases not matched to a gene. CDR3 residues: CASSPALAGAYEQYF. The CDR3 DNA follows: TGTGCCAGCAGCCCTGCCCTAGCGGGAGCCTACGAGCAGTACTTC.

This clonotype was counted many times. The chain recombines TRBV7-6 with TRBJ2-3; D remains unclear. Per germline, CDR1 SGHVS and CDR2 FNYEAQ. The CDR3 runs to 14 residues. V lost 3 bases, J lost 5 bases, and 12 bases lay in between. CDR3 loop: CASSLGVGLDTQYF. In nucleotides, the CDR3 is TGTGCCAGCAGCTTGGGCGTCGGTTTAGATACGCAGTATTTT.

The CDR3 spells CASSLGRGPFYEQYF. CDR3 coding DNA: TGTGCCAGCAGCCTGGGGCGGGGCCCCTTCTACGAGCAGTACTTC. V and J are TRBV11-2 and TRBJ2-7; D might be TRBD2 (6 bases). CDR1 is SGHAT and CDR2 is FQNNGV in the germline V gene. This CDR3 has 15 residues. Trimming shortened V by 5 bases and J by 3 bases, and 17 bases separated the two germline ends.

This clonotype was seen only a few times. The gene calls are TRBV7-8 and TRBJ2-4, with no clear D. Trimming removed 3 bases at V and 6 bases at J, with 6 bases between. The CDR3 contains 12 residues. Per the germline V gene, CDR1 is SGHVS and CDR2 is FQNEAQ. This CDR3 reads CASSFPLNIQYF. CDR3 DNA: TGTGCCAGCAGCTTCCCTTTAAACATTCAGTACTTC.

The genes are TRBV18 and TRBJ2-5; 7 bases agree with TRBD1. V was pared by 6 bases and J by 1 base, with 8 bases of the junction left unmatched. Per the germline V gene, CDR1 is KGHSH and CDR2 is LQKENI. The CDR3 length is 15 residues. DNA of the CDR3: TGTGCCAGCTCCCAGCAGACAGGGCTCCAAGAGACCCAGTACTTC. Encoded protein: CASSQQTGLQETQYF.

The rearrangement uses TRBV20-1 and TRBJ2-1, with 10 nucleotides matching TRBD1. This CDR3 has 14 residues. Germline assignment: CDR1 DFQATT and CDR2 SNEGSKA (reference sequence). After removal of 4 bases from V and 9 bases from J, the junction contained 9 bases not matched to a gene. CDR3 DNA sequence: TGCAGTGCTACTACCGGGACAGGGGTGAGTGAGCAGTTCTTC. Its protein is CSATTGTGVSEQFF.

J is TRBJ1-1 and V is TRBV6-1; weak D call: TRBD1 (6 bases). The CDR3 spans 13 residues. Per germline, CDR1 MNHNS and CDR2 SASEGT. The germline V and J ends were trimmed by 5 bases and 3 bases, with 10 bases remaining between them. Written as DNA, the CDR3 is TGTGCCAGCAGTCAGGGGCTATACACTGAAGCTTTCTTT. This encodes CASSQGLYTEAFF.

The chain combines TRBV4-3 with TRBJ1-1; D is uncertain. CDR1 is LGHNA and CDR2 is YSLEER in the germline V gene. This CDR3 has 14 amino acids. V lost 2 bases and J 0 bases, leaving 7 bases between the germline ends. The chain's CDR3 is CASSQQRVNTEAFF. Here the CDR3 DNA reads TGCGCCAGCAGCCAACAAAGGGTGAACACTGAAGCTTTCTTT.

This clonotype has more than one count but fewer than ten. The chain links TRBV6-1 to TRBJ2-5; 8 bases are shared with TRBD1. Germline trimming cut 8 bases from V and 2 bases from J; bases unmatched to any gene: 10. This CDR3 has 15 amino acids. Germline V gene data show CDR1 as MNHNS and CDR2 as SASEGT. CDR3: CASARAGGFQETQYF. The CDR3 nucleotides are TGTGCCAGCGCCAGGGCAGGGGGCTTTCAAGAGACCCAGTACTTC.

This clonotype was counted a few times. The CDR3 region has the DNA TGTGCCAGCAGCCTCCGAACCACAGATACGCAGTATTTT. Its protein product is CASSLRTTDTQYF. The gene calls are TRBV5-4 and TRBJ2-3; D remains ambiguous. Trimming pared 4 bases from V and 2 bases from J, leaving 8 bases between. Germline V gene data show CDR1 as SGHNT and CDR2 as YYREEE (reference sequence). CDR3 length: 13 residues.

V usage is TRBV25-1 and J usage is TRBJ1-6, with 8 positions matching TRBD1. The trim removed 7 bases at V and 14 bases at J, leaving 13 bases unmatched. The CDR3 has 14 residues. Germline assignment: CDR1 MGHDK and CDR2 SYGVNS. The CDR3: CASKSGTGPLALHF. Here the CDR3 DNA reads TGTGCCAGCAAATCCGGGACAGGTCCGTTAGCCCTCCACTTT.

This clonotype has a handful of counts. The V call is TRBV7-6, the J call TRBJ2-3; D uncertain. Germline loops: CDR1 SGHVS, CDR2 FNYEAQ. The CDR3 runs to 14 residues. V was clipped by 1 base and J by 6 bases, with 11 bases between them. In nucleotides, the CDR3 is TGTGCCAGCAGCTTAGGGTCCGGTTCGGATACGCAGTATTTT. This codes for CASSLGSGSDTQYF.

The gene calls are TRBV10-3 and TRBJ1-6; TRBD1 agrees at 8 bases. Germline V CDR1 and CDR2: ENHRY, SYGVKD. This CDR3 has 15 amino acids. Trimming at V came to 2 bases and at J to 8 bases, leaving 5 bases not matched to a gene. CDR3 amino acids: CAISESQGADSPLHF. The CDR3 coding sequence is TGTGCCATCAGTGAGAGCCAGGGGGCGGATTCACCCCTCCACTTT.

This sequence joins TRBV7-2 and TRBJ1-2; D is ambiguous. Germline V gene lookup returns CDR1 SGHTA and CDR2 FQGNSA. Trimming pared 4 bases from V and 1 base from J, leaving 25 bases between. The CDR3 extends over 19 amino acids. The CDR3 DNA sequence: TGTGCCAGCAGCTCAGCATTCGGGGATCCCACCCTCTTTAACTATGGCTACACCTTC. As protein: CASSSAFGDPTLFNYGYTF.

This rearrangement joins TRBV6-2 or TRBV6-3 to TRBJ1-5, with 8 nucleotides matching TRBD1. V lost 6 bases, J lost 2 bases, and 6 bases stayed unmatched. CDR1 is MNHEY and CDR2 is SVGEGT in the germline V gene. The CDR3 consists of 15 residues. For the CDR3, the DNA is TGTGCCAGCAGAACCGACAGGGGTGGCAATCAGCCCCAGCATTTT. This encodes CASRTDRGGNQPQHF.

The CDR3 DNA sequence: TGTGCCAGCAGCACCGCGGACACAGATACGCAGTATTTT. It yields the protein CASSTADTDTQYF. The chain links TRBV5-4 to TRBJ2-3; no firm D call. Per the germline V gene, CDR1 is SGHNT and CDR2 is YYREEE (reference sequence). Trimming removed 4 bases at V and 2 bases at J, with 8 bases between. This CDR3 region has 13 residues.

V gene TRBV19 combines with J gene TRBJ2-1, with a tentative D call TRBD1 (6 bases). Germline V CDR1 and CDR2: LNHDA, SQIVND (reference sequence). This CDR3 has 15 amino acids. The V end lost 1 base, the J end lost 2 bases, and 9 bases lay between the germline ends. Written as DNA, the CDR3 is TGTGCCAGTAGTATAGGCCAGGGGCCCTACAATGAGCAGTTCTTC. It encodes CASSIGQGPYNEQFF.